Each of the 30 T cell receptor beta chains below was sequenced from the same sample in a study of blood T cell repertoires in COVID-19. The data were produced by immunoSEQ multiplex PCR, yet TCRdb's version contains in-frame clones alone and is incomplete. This sample has tens of thousands of clones, with roughly 90% found just once. What was sequenced was peripheral blood. Receptors were obtained from a man aged 50 to 59 with acute or convalescent COVID-19.

The CDR3 here is CSVPGQPPNTGELFF. In DNA form, the CDR3 reads TGCAGCGTCCCGGGACAGCCGCCGAACACCGGGGAGCTGTTTTTT. The chain carries TRBV29-1 and TRBJ2-2, with 7 bases that match TRBD1. This CDR3 contains 15 residues. V lost 6 bases and J lost 0; bases outside the gene matches: 7. Germline V gene sequence: CDR1 SQVTM, CDR2 ANQGSEA.

This rearrangement joins TRBV28 to TRBJ1-1; D unclear. The germline CDR1 and CDR2 sequences are MDHEN and SYDVKM. The CDR3 spans 16 residues. Trimming removed 3 bases at V and 1 base at J, with 15 bases between. The CDR3 DNA reads TGTGCCAGCAGTTTGGAGGGAAACGCCAGGAACACTGAAGCTTTCTTT. Its translation is CASSLEGNARNTEAFF.

This chain links TRBV5-1 with TRBJ2-5, with 12 bases that match TRBD2. The V gene's germline CDR1 is SGHRS and CDR2 YFSETQ. After removal of 4 bases from V and 2 bases from J, the junction contained 15 bases not matched to a gene. This CDR3 region has 19 residues. The CDR3 reads CASSLYRLAGGNIQETQYF. The CDR3 region has the DNA TGCGCCAGCAGCCTCTATCGGCTAGCGGGGGGGAATATACAAGAGACCCAGTACTTC.

The V and J genes are TRBV30 and TRBJ1-1, with D uncertain. Germline V gene data show CDR1 as GTSNPN and CDR2 as SVGIG (reference sequence). The CDR3 spans 12 residues. V was shortened by 8 bases and J by 0 bases, with 10 bases between the two germline ends. The CDR3 bases are TGTGCCGGAGGCGGACTGAACACTGAAGCTTTCTTT. Its protein product is CAGGGLNTEAFF.

This chain uses TRBV11-2 with TRBJ2-1, with 11 bases that match TRBD2. Unmatched junction bases numbered 12, after V lost 4 bases and J lost 10 bases. Germline V CDR1 and CDR2: SGHAT, FQNNGV. This CDR3 is 16 amino acids long. The CDR3 DNA reads TGTGCCAGCAGCTCATTACTAGCGGGGGATACAGTCGAGCAGTTCTTC. As protein: CASSSLLAGDTVEQFF.

The chain employs TRBV27 and TRBJ2-1, with TRBD2 identical over 9 bases. Unmatched junction bases numbered 3, after V lost 4 bases and J lost 2 bases. CDR1 MNHEY and CDR2 SMNVEV come from the germline V gene (reference sequence). This CDR3 comprises 15 residues. CDR3 loop: CASSSAGGTYNEQFF. The CDR3, as DNA: TGTGCCAGCAGTTCCGCGGGGGGGACCTACAATGAGCAGTTCTTC.

This chain uses TRBV19 with TRBJ1-4, with 9 nucleotides matching TRBD1. After removal of 3 bases from V and 4 bases from J, the junction contained 9 bases not matched to a gene. The germline gives CDR1 LNHDA, CDR2 SQIVND (reference sequence). CDR3 length: 17 residues. This chain's CDR3 is CASSIITGGQFNEKLFF. The CDR3 DNA is TGTGCCAGTAGTATTATTACAGGGGGCCAATTTAATGAAAAACTGTTTTTT.

The chain uses TRBV7-8 and TRBJ1-1, with TRBD1 matching over 11 bases. V trimming: 5 bases; J trimming: 1 base; junction bases outside the gene matches: 9. The CDR3 spans 17 residues. Looked up from germline, CDR1 is SGHVS and CDR2 is FQNEAQ. This CDR3 is CASSLPADRGPNTEAFF. The DNA for the CDR3 is TGTGCCAGCAGCCTACCCGCGGACAGGGGGCCGAACACTGAAGCTTTCTTT.

The CDR3 DNA is TGTGCCAGCAGTTTCCAGGGGGAGAGCACTGAAGCTTTCTTT. Translation: CASSFQGESTEAFF. The V gene is TRBV9, the J gene TRBJ1-1, with TRBD1 matching 7 bases. The CDR3 is 14 residues long. Germline V lookup: CDR1 SGDLS, CDR2 YYNGEE. J was trimmed by 4 bases and V by 5 bases; bases with no gene match: 8.

The rearrangement joins TRBV5-4 to TRBJ1-4; perhaps TRBD1 as D (6 bases). This CDR3 is 14 amino acids long. In germline, CDR1 is SGHNT, CDR2 YYREEE (reference sequence). V lost 0 bases to trimming and J lost 8 bases, with 11 bases between them. The DNA for the CDR3 is TGTGCCAGCAGCTTGGCAGTACAGGGCGAAAAACTGTTTTTT. Its protein product is CASSLAVQGEKLFF.

J is TRBJ1-5 and V is TRBV27; no reliable D call. V was clipped by 5 bases and J by 3 bases, with 14 bases between them. Germline CDR1 reads MNHEY; CDR2 reads SMNVEV (reference sequence). CDR3 size: 15 residues. CDR3 sequence: CASSAPRRPNQPQHF. The DNA for the CDR3 is TGTGCCAGCAGTGCCCCAAGGAGGCCCAATCAGCCCCAGCATTTT.

This clone was seen once. The V gene is TRBV28, the J gene TRBJ1-3; 8 bases align to TRBD1. V shed 6 bases, J shed 4 bases, and the junction held 11 bases outside the gene matches. The CDR3 is made up of 16 amino acids. Germline V gene lookup returns CDR1 MDHEN and CDR2 SYDVKM. CDR3 residues: CASSPGQAEFGNTIYF. Written as DNA, the CDR3 is TGTGCCAGCAGCCCGGGACAGGCTGAATTCGGAAACACCATATATTTT. Variable domain in full (rest from reference TRBV28 and TRBJ1-3): DVKVTQSSRYLVKRTGEKVFLECVQDMDHENMFWYRQDPGLGLRLIYFSYDVKMKEKGDIPEGYSVSREKKERFSLILESASTNQTSMYLCASSPGQAEFGNTIYFGEGSWLTVV.

The genes are TRBV5-6 and TRBJ1-1; D not certain. The CDR3 length is 12 residues. The germline V and J ends were trimmed by 4 bases and 2 bases, with 6 bases remaining between them. CDR1 SGHDT and CDR2 YYEEEE come from the germline V gene. The CDR3 DNA follows: TGTGCCAGCAGCACCTACAACACTGAAGCTTTCTTT. It specifies CASSTYNTEAFF.

The J gene is TRBJ2-1, the V gene TRBV5-3; TRBD2 matches at 8 bases. TRBV5-3 is an ORF, with its function uncertain. The J segment lost 2 bases and the V segment lost 0 bases, leaving 13 bases of the junction unmatched. This CDR3 contains 19 residues. This CDR3 reads CARSLAQSKAGETYNEQFF. CDR3 nucleotide sequence: TGTGCCAGAAGCTTGGCCCAAAGTAAAGCGGGAGAAACCTACAATGAGCAGTTCTTC.

The chain recombines TRBV5-1 with TRBJ2-3, with D hard to call. Between the trimmed V and J ends, which lost 7 bases and 2 bases, there was a span of 8 bases. Germline CDR1 and CDR2: SGHRS and YFSETQ. The CDR3 contains 12 residues. The CDR3 region has the DNA TGCGCCAGCTCCCAGGACACAGATACGCAGTATTTT. Translated, it gives CASSQDTDTQYF.

The rearrangement joins TRBV11-3 to TRBJ1-6, with D possibly TRBD1 on 6 matching bases. CDR1 and CDR2 from the germline V gene are SGHNT and YENEEA. CDR3 size: 17 residues. The V and J ends lost 0 bases and 12 bases respectively, with 21 bases between them. CDR3 DNA: TGTGCCAGCAGCTTAGATTTCCCACAGGGACAAGATAGACCCCTCCACTTT. This gives the protein CASSLDFPQGQDRPLHF.

The V and J genes are TRBV3-1 (or the pseudogene TRBV3-2) and TRBJ2-7; perhaps TRBD2 as D (6 bases). The CDR3 runs to 13 residues. CDR1 is LGHDT and CDR2 is YNNKEL in the germline V gene (reference sequence). V was cut by 3 bases and J by 6 bases, with 12 bases left in between. DNA for the CDR3: TGTGCCAGCAGCCAGGCGGTCGGGGGCGAGCAGTACTTC. It is translated as CASSQAVGGEQYF.

The chain recombines TRBV6-2 or TRBV6-3 with TRBJ1-5; 7 nucleotides line up with TRBD1. J was trimmed by 1 base and V by 6 bases; bases with no gene match: 6. The CDR3 sequence is 15 residues long. The germline V gene encodes CDR1 MNHEY and CDR2 SVGEGT. This chain's CDR3 is CASSLTGRSNQPQHF. The CDR3, as DNA: TGTGCCAGCAGCCTGACAGGGAGGAGCAATCAGCCCCAGCATTTT.

The CDR3 is CARHSGGSYEQYV. As DNA, the CDR3 is TGTGCCAGACACTCAGGAGGCTCCTACGAGCAGTACGTC. The gene calls are TRBV14 and TRBJ2-7, with D possibly being TRBD2 (5 bases). The germline V gene encodes CDR1 SGHDN and CDR2 FVKESK. The length of the CDR3 is 13 residues. V lost 9 bases and J 0 bases, leaving 12 bases between the germline ends.

The chain couples TRBV6-1 to TRBJ2-7; TRBD1 aligns across 7 bases. This CDR3 is built from 16 residues. Germline V gives CDR1 MNHNS, CDR2 SASEGT. Unmatched junction bases numbered 9, after V lost 4 bases and J lost 0 bases. The CDR3 sequence: CASSGLETGFSYEQYF. CDR3 in DNA: TGTGCCAGCAGTGGATTAGAGACAGGGTTCTCCTACGAGCAGTACTTC.

The genes are TRBV18 and TRBJ1-2; 7 bases are a match to TRBD1. V shed 4 bases, J shed 5 bases, and the junction held 10 bases outside the gene matches. CDR1 KGHSH and CDR2 LQKENI come from the germline V gene. This CDR3 contains 15 residues. CDR3 DNA sequence: TGTGCCAGCTCACTACTAGAAACAGGGGAGTATGGCTACACCTTC. As protein: CASSLLETGEYGYTF.

This clone came up once. The chain joins TRBV6-1 to TRBJ1-5; TRBD1 might be the D (6 bases). Looked up from germline, CDR1 is MNHNS and CDR2 is SASEGT. This CDR3 region has 16 residues. V lost 1 base and J 0 bases, leaving 10 bases between the germline ends. The CDR3 DNA reads TGTGCCAGCAGTGAAGTACTGACAGGTAGCAATCAGCCCCAGCATTTT. Its protein is CASSEVLTGSNQPQHF.

V usage is TRBV28 and J usage is TRBJ2-3; TRBD2 matches at 10 bases. Germline CDR1 and CDR2: MDHEN and SYDVKM. The CDR3 runs 16 residues. The V and J ends lost 6 bases and 5 bases, in that order; junction bases with no gene match: 11. CDR3 sequence reads: CASRSQSGGAGDTQYF. CDR3 in DNA: TGTGCCAGCAGATCACAGAGCGGGGGGGCCGGAGATACGCAGTATTTT.

The chain carries TRBV28 and TRBJ1-1; 12 bases are a match to TRBD1. The CDR3 is 14 amino acids. Unmatched junction bases numbered 7, after V lost 10 bases and J lost 4 bases. The germline V gene has CDR1 MDHEN and CDR2 SYDVKM. The CDR3: CATGTGGPSTEAFF. The CDR3 bases are TGTGCCACCGGGACAGGGGGCCCCTCCACTGAAGCTTTCTTT.

The chain recombines TRBV6-5 with TRBJ2-5; 9 bases are a match to TRBD2. V was clipped by 2 bases and J by 5 bases; unmatched bases: 9. Germline V gene lookup returns CDR1 MNHEY and CDR2 SVGAGI. The CDR3 is 16 amino acids. In DNA, the CDR3 is TGTGCCAGCAGTTACGACGTAGCGGGGGTCCGGGAGACCCAGTACTTC. It specifies CASSYDVAGVRETQYF.

Remarks on this clone: The germline gene is not matched at one end of the junction; a read error may be the cause. The chain uses TRBV7-9 and TRBJ2-7; weak D call: TRBD2 (6 bases). Germline V gene sequence: CDR1 SEHNR, CDR2 FQNEAQ (reference sequence). This CDR3 has 16 residues. The CDR3 reads CVSSLTEDYLSYEQYF. The CDR3 DNA sequence: TGTGTCAGCAGCTTAACAGAGGACTACCTGTCCTACGAGCAGTACTTC.

The chain has TRBV28 and TRBJ1-5, with unresolved D. The germline V and J ends were trimmed by 3 bases and 7 bases, with 7 bases remaining between them. There are 12 residues in the CDR3. Per the germline V gene, CDR1 is MDHEN and CDR2 is SYDVKM. This CDR3 reads CASSLTGQPQHF. The CDR3 nucleotides read TGTGCCAGCAGTTTGACGGGGCAGCCCCAGCATTTT.

The gene calls are TRBV11-2 and TRBJ1-1; TRBD1 is a possible D gene (6 bases). V lost 4 bases and J 4 bases, leaving 13 bases between the germline ends. This CDR3 contains 14 residues. Germline V CDR1 and CDR2: SGHAT, FQNNGV. The CDR3 DNA reads as TGTGCCAGCAGCTCAAATACAGGGATCACTGAAGCTTTCTTT. Its translation is CASSSNTGITEAFF. The variable domain in full, with the rest retrieved from reference TRBV11-2 and TRBJ1-1, is EAGVAQSPRYKIIEKRQSVAFWCNPISGHATLYWYQQILGQGPKLLIQFQNNGVVDDSQLPKDRFSAERLKGVDSTLKIQPAKLEDSAVYLCASSSNTGITEAFFGQGTRLTVV.

This chain connects TRBV9 to TRBJ2-1; D perhaps matches TRBD1 (5 bases). From germline, CDR1 is SGDLS and CDR2 YYNGEE. The CDR3 spans 15 residues. V lost 0 bases and J 7 bases, leaving 14 bases between the germline ends. CDR3 nucleotide sequence: TGTGCCAGCAGCGTAGCTGGGGCCGGTGGGAATGAGCAGTTCTTC. Translated, it gives CASSVAGAGGNEQFF.

The chain joins TRBV6-1 to TRBJ1-4; D possibly corresponds to TRBD1 (5 bases). There are 15 residues in the CDR3. CDR1 is MNHNS and CDR2 is SASEGT in the germline V gene. The V end lost 7 bases, the J end lost 5 bases, and 17 bases lay between the germline ends. The CDR3 DNA reads as TGTGCCAGCATCCCCAGCAGGACACTGAATGAAAAACTGTTTTTT. It yields the protein CASIPSRTLNEKLFF.